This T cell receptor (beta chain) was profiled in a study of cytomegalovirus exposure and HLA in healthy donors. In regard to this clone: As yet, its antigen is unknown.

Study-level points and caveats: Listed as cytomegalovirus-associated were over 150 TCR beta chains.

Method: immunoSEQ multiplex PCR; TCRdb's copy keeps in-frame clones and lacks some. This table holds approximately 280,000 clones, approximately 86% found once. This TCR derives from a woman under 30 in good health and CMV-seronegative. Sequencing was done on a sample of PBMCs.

The CDR3 region has the DNA TGTGCCAGTACCTCTGGGACTACAGGGGGGGTGCGTGGCTACACCTTC. Protein sequence: CASTSGTTGGVRGYTF. The chain carries TRBV19 and TRBJ1-2, with 8 bases identical to TRBD1. CDR3 length: 16 amino acids. Trimming took 7 bases from V and 7 from J; bases not matched to a gene: 17. Germline CDR1 and CDR2: LNHDA and SQIVND (reference sequence). Filled out from reference TRBV19 and TRBJ1-2, the complete variable domain reads DGGITQSPKYLFRKEGQNVTLSCEQNLNHDAMYWYRQDPGQGLRLIYYSQIVNDFQKGDIAEGYSVSREKKESFPLTVTSAQKNPTAFYLCASTSGTTGGVRGYTFGSGTRLTVV.